This section outlines one TCR beta chain sequence together with its context. The record originates from a study of blood T cell repertoires in COVID-19. Study overall: COVID-19 samples collected from the United States, Italy and Spain covered acute and convalescent phases. In each case, the material was cDNA or gDNA derived from T cells, B-cell-depleted T cells, or PBMCs.

V gave up 2 bases and J gave up 9 bases; unmatched junction bases: 6. The CDR3 runs to 14 residues. Germline CDR1 and CDR2: MNHNS and SASEGT. Methods used by the authors: By means of reference gene primer amplification, nucleated cell counts were estimated. The protocol was immunoSEQ multiplex PCR, while the TCRdb copy is restricted to in-frame clones and leaves out a portion. That table is the source of V, J and clone size, and D and trimming were worked out from the DNA. The repertoire holds about 94,000 clones, with about 90% as singletons. Sequenced: peripheral blood. This chain uses TRBV6-1 with TRBJ2-4, with TRBD1 identical over 8 bases. This receptor was identified in a human donor with acute or convalescent COVID-19. The donor label of this sample is uncertain. The CDR3 sequence: CASSERQGAVIQYF. The CDR3 region has the DNA TGTGCCAGCAGTGAAAGGCAGGGGGCGGTCATTCAGTACTTC.